This is a list of T cell receptor beta chains from one sample in a study of T cells in Graves' hyperthyroidism and ophthalmopathy. From the multiplex PCR reads, TCRdb called clonotypes with MiXCR, one entry per CDR3 protein. The profile shows a few hundred thousand distinct CDR3 sequences, 15% to 19% of them singletons. The sample consisted of blood. The receptors stem from a woman aged 25 to 45 with Graves' hyperthyroidism. Both conserved end residues are part of each CDR3. Each record gives: clone size, V gene, J gene, D gene, CDR3 DNA, CDR3 protein. D genes are given only for firm matches. Expanded clones are given a class, and other clones once, few, many or no size at all.

.,TRBV28,TRBJ2-5,TRBD2,TGTGCCAGCACCCCTGGGAGGGGAAAGACCCAGTACTTC,CASTPGRGKTQYF
many,TRBV7-2,TRBJ2-1,.,TGTGCCAGCAGCTTAGCCGAGGGGGCTAGCGGTTACAATGAGCAGTTCTTC,CASSLAEGASGYNEQFF
.,TRBV6-5,TRBJ1-1,.,TGTGCCAGCAGTTACAGGGACGTGAACACTGAAGCTTTCTTT,CASSYRDVNTEAFF
.,TRBV28,TRBJ2-3,.,TGTGCCAGCAGTTTAGCACGCCGCCCAGATACGCAGTATTTT,CASSLARRPDTQYF
few,TRBV29-1,TRBJ1-1,TRBD1,TGCAGCGTTGAAGACGGGACAGCGAACACTGAAGCTTTCTTT,CSVEDGTANTEAFF
.,TRBV6-2/TRBV6-3,TRBJ2-7,TRBD1,TGTGCCAGCAGACCCGGGACAGGGCAGTACGAGCAGTACTTC,CASRPGTGQYEQYF
few,TRBV10-2,TRBJ1-1,.,TGCGCCAGCAGTACTGAACAGGGATTCGCTTTCTTT,CASSTEQGFAFF
many,TRBV7-2,TRBJ2-3,.,TGTGCCAGCAGTCGACGAGTAGATACGCAGTATTTT,CASSRRVDTQYF
few,TRBV7-9,TRBJ2-1,TRBD2,TGTGCCAGCAGCCCAATAGCGGGAGCGGGCAATGAGCAGTTCTTC,CASSPIAGAGNEQFF
.,TRBV28,TRBJ1-5,.,TGTGCCAGCAGTTTGGGGAAGGGGGGGAGCAATCAGCCCCAGCATTTT,CASSLGKGGSNQPQHF
.,TRBV7-3,TRBJ2-3,.,TGTGCCAGCAGCTTATATTTTGGCGACTCCACAGATACGCAGTATTTT,CASSLYFGDSTDTQYF
.,TRBV19,TRBJ2-3,TRBD1,TGTGCCAGTAGTATAGGGGGACAGGGTCCAGATACGCAGTATTTT,CASSIGGQGPDTQYF
few,TRBV29-1,TRBJ2-1,TRBD1,TGCAGCGGCGTGCGGGGACAGGCGATCAATGAGCGGTTCTTC,CSGVRGQAINERFF
many,TRBV30,TRBJ2-2,.,TGTGCCTGGAGAATCATGGGAAACACCGGGGAGCTGTTTTTT,CAWRIMGNTGELFF
many,TRBV24-1,TRBJ2-3,TRBD1,TGTGCCACCAGTGATACCCGGACAGGCGGACCCACAGATACGCAGTATTTT,CATSDTRTGGPTDTQYF
many,TRBV9,TRBJ1-5,.,TGTGCCAGCAGCGTAGTACCCTCAGGTCAGCCCCAGCATTTT,CASSVVPSGQPQHF
many,TRBV12-3/TRBV12-4,TRBJ2-7,.,TGTGCCAGCAGTCCAACGGGCGGAACCTACGAGCAGTACTTC,CASSPTGGTYEQYF
many,TRBV11-2,TRBJ1-3,.,TGTGCCAGCAGCTTAGAGGGAAACACCATATATTTT,CASSLEGNTIYF
many,TRBV7-6,TRBJ2-5,.,TGTGCCAGCAGCCCAACCGCCGAGGAATCTGGGACCCAGTACTTC,CASSPTAEESGTQYF
.,TRBV7-7,TRBJ2-1,.,TGTGCCAGCAGCTTAGGAGCCGTCGGGGGCAATGAGCAGTTCTTC,CASSLGAVGGNEQFF
many,TRBV3-1,TRBJ2-7,.,TGTGCCAGCAGCCAAGTCGCGCCGGGCGGCGAGCAGTACTTC,CASSQVAPGGEQYF
many,TRBV28,TRBJ2-2,.,TGTGCCAGCAGGCCAGGGATCAACACCGGGGAGCTGTTTTTT,CASRPGINTGELFF